This entry lists 2 T cell receptor beta chains sequenced from one sample in a study of blood T cells in healthy people across ages. Using a J-beta primer mix together with a sample-barcoded 5' primer, a second PCR was run for roughly 6 to 12 cycles. A single record per CDR3 protein comes from TCRdb applying MiXCR to the 5' RACE reads. The sample holds approximately 900,000 distinct CDR3 sequences; almost 30% are singletons and the top ten take roughly 10%. The data also belong to a second study, concerning T cells of mothers and their children.

Specimen: blood. These receptors all stem from a woman between 40 and 55 years old in good health.

This clonotype was seen a handful of times. V is TRBV4-1 and J is TRBJ1-1; TRBD1 agrees at 7 bases. CDR3 length: 17 amino acids. V gave up 4 bases and J gave up 4 bases; unmatched junction bases: 15. Per the germline V gene, CDR1 is MGHRA and CDR2 is YSYEKL. The CDR3 loop reads CASSLQSPDRAGTEAFF. Here the CDR3 DNA reads TGCGCCAGCAGCCTTCAGAGCCCAGACAGGGCTGGCACTGAAGCTTTCTTT.

Regarding this clonotype: A much more abundant neighbour one base away suggests this may be a read error. V is TRBV7-2 and J is TRBJ2-6; D is unclear. This CDR3 region has 13 residues. CDR1 is SGHTA and CDR2 is FQGNSA in the germline V gene. The CDR3 DNA is TGTGCCTGCAGCTTTACAGGGGCCAACGTCCTGACTTTC. Its protein is CACSFTGANVLTF. Full variable domain (remainder filled in from reference TRBV7-2 and TRBJ2-6): GAGVSQSPSNKVTEKGKDVELRCDPISGHTALYWYRQSLGQGLEFLIYFQGNSAPDKSGLPSDRFSAERTGGSVSTLTIQRTQQEDSAVYLCACSFTGANVLTFGAGSRLTVL.